The sequence of this TCR beta chain was determined in a study of shared clonotypes between healthy human individuals. Generated by immunoSEQ multiplex PCR, the TCRdb table keeps only in-frame clones and is missing some. The sample comprises about 1 million clones, approximately 70% of which are singletons, and around 1.4% rests with the top ten. The J segment lost 0 bases and the V segment lost 2 bases, leaving 1 base of the junction unmatched. Per germline, CDR1 SGHTS and CDR2 YDEGEE. This CDR3 spans 15 amino acids. This sequence originates from a man in his late teens or twenties in good health. Sequenced sample: memory CD4+ T cells sorted from blood. The subset here: CD45RA-negative fraction. The chain has TRBV5-8 and TRBJ2-3; 9 bases are a match to TRBD1. CDR3 in amino acids: CASSLQGASTDTQYF. In DNA, the CDR3 is TGTGCCAGCAGCTTACAGGGGGCGAGCACAGATACGCAGTATTTT.